This T cell receptor (beta chain) was profiled in a study of T cells in Graves' hyperthyroidism and ophthalmopathy. This clonotype was recorded many times. Authors of the study amplified TCR beta CDR3 regions from RNA transcripts. When the TCR CDR3 underwent first-round RT-PCR, the HTBI primer set was used. TCRdb reprocessed the multiplex PCR reads with MiXCR, giving one entry per CDR3 protein. The table shows fewer than 350,000 distinct CDR3 sequences, with 15% to 20% occurring only once. V was pared by 5 bases and J by 8 bases, with 12 bases between. The germline V gene has CDR1 DFQATT and CDR2 SNEGSKA (reference sequence). This CDR3 contains 11 residues.

The source material was blood. The V gene is TRBV20-1, the J gene TRBJ1-2; D not resolved. This clonotype was obtained from a woman between 45 and 60 years old with Graves' hyperthyroidism. CDR3 amino acids: CSAPAGRGYTF. In DNA, the CDR3 is TGCAGTGCTCCCGCCGGACGGGGCTACACCTTC.